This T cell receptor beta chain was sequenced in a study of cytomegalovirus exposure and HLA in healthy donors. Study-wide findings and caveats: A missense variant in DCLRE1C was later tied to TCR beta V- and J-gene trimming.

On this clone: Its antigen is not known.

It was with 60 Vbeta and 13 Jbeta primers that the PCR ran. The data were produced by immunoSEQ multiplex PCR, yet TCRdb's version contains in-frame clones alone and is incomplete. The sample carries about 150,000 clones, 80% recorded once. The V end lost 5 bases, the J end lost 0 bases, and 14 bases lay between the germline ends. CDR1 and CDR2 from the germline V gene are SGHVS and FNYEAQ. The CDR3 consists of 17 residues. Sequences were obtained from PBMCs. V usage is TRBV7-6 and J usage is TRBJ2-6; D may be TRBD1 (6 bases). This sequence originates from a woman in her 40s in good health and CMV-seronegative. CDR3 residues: CASSPSTGISGANVLTF. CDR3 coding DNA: TGTGCCAGCAGCCCTTCCACAGGGATCTCTGGGGCCAACGTCCTGACTTTC.